These 30 T cell receptor beta chains originate from one sample sequenced in a study of beta chain features in type 1 diabetes (dated by TCRdb to between 2017 and 2018). Results the study describes overall, beyond this receptor: Type 1 diabetes patients showed a moderate but significant shortening of TCRB CDR3 length in all four CD4+ subsets.

These receptors have no identified antigens. Libraries were prepared through the immunoSEQ multiplex PCR assay. The High Capacity cDNA Reverse Transcription Kit was used to reverse transcribe all of the isolated RNA, meaning that expressed TCRB transcripts were what got sequenced. TCRdb obtained this table from immuneACCESS and retained in-frame rearrangements with V and J assigned. These tables miss some clones; where compared with another copy, unresolved V genes account for less than half of the shortfall, and the remainder is unexplained. The table for this sample lists some 240,000 clones; 16% of them were counted only once. More than 0.075% of the sample is in the top ten clones. Material for sequencing was naive CD4+ T cells from blood. The cell subset or site label of this sample denotes: true naive CD4+ T cells. The receptors were sampled from a man between 25 and 39 years old with type 1 diabetes.

This clone has more than one count but fewer than ten. The chain has TRBV30 and TRBJ1-1; TRBD1 matches at 8 bases. Trimming at V came to 3 bases and at J to 2 bases, leaving 8 bases not matched to a gene. From germline, CDR1 is GTSNPN and CDR2 SVGIG (reference sequence). The CDR3 extends over 15 amino acids. CDR3: CAWSTRTGRNTEAFF. CDR3 DNA: TGTGCCTGGAGCACACGGACAGGGAGAAACACTGAAGCTTTCTTT.

The CDR3 bases are TGTGCCAGCAGCCGATACACGGAAGAGACCCAGTACTTC. Translating gives CASSRYTEETQYF. The chain recombines TRBV7-2 with TRBJ2-5; no definite D call. CDR1 and CDR2 (germline): SGHTA, FQGNSA. The CDR3 is 13 residues long. V was trimmed by 5 bases and J by 3 bases, leaving 10 bases between them.

V and J are TRBV9 and TRBJ2-1; D may be TRBD1 (5 bases). The CDR3 runs 13 residues. Looked up from germline, CDR1 is SGDLS and CDR2 is YYNGEE. V was shortened by 2 bases and J by 8 bases, with 11 bases between the two germline ends. This CDR3 reads CASSVQGNDEQFF. In DNA, the CDR3 is TGTGCCAGCAGCGTCCAGGGTAACGATGAGCAGTTCTTC.

A few counts support this clone. The DNA for the CDR3 is TGTGCCTGGAGTGAGGGAGACACCAACTACGAGCAGTACTTC. The encoded protein is CAWSEGDTNYEQYF. The chain couples TRBV30 to TRBJ2-7, with a weak D call TRBD2 (5 bases). The germline V gene has CDR1 GTSNPN and CDR2 SVGIG (reference sequence). The CDR3 runs to 14 residues. The V gene lost 1 base and the J gene lost 3 bases, with 13 bases spanning the gap.

The chain employs TRBV29-1 and TRBJ2-2, with 10 positions matching TRBD1. V gave up 3 bases and J gave up 7 bases; unmatched junction bases: 8. This CDR3 region has 15 residues. Germline V gives CDR1 SQVTM, CDR2 ANQGSEA. The CDR3 DNA sequence: TGCAGCGTTGAGCTCGACAGGGGGCGCGACGGGGAGCTGTTTTTT. It specifies CSVELDRGRDGELFF.

This clone has a handful of counts. V usage is TRBV4-3 and J usage is TRBJ2-7; D gene unclear. The V gene lost 1 base and the J gene lost 0 bases, with 13 bases spanning the gap. This CDR3 contains 16 residues. Germline V gene data show CDR1 as LGHNA and CDR2 as YSLEER. The CDR3 reads CASSQAKDLNSYEQYF. The CDR3 DNA reads as TGCGCCAGCAGCCAAGCGAAGGACCTAAACTCCTACGAGCAGTACTTC.

The chain couples TRBV5-4 to TRBJ2-7; D is unclear. The CDR3 totals 15 residues. Trimming stripped 2 bases from V and 7 bases from J, with 19 bases between. Germline V gene lookup returns CDR1 SGHNT and CDR2 YYREEE (reference sequence). In nucleotides, the CDR3 is TGTGCCAGCAGCTTTGGGATTCCGAGATACGTGGAGCAGTACTTC. Encoded protein: CASSFGIPRYVEQYF.

V usage is TRBV28 and J usage is TRBJ2-7; TRBD1 matches 7 bases. The CDR3 covers 17 residues. The V gene end was trimmed by 2 bases and the J gene end by 3 bases; junction bases not matched to a gene: 13. Per the germline V gene, CDR1 is MDHEN and CDR2 is SYDVKM. CDR3 sequence (DNA): TGTGCCAGCAGTTTAGGGTCAGGGGGTGTTCTAGGCTACGAGCAGTACTTC. Protein product: CASSLGSGGVLGYEQYF.

There are a few counts of this clone. This sequence joins TRBV5-6 and TRBJ2-5, with D possibly being TRBD1 (6 bases). Trimming cost V 1 base and J 5 bases, with 18 bases left between them. The germline V gene has CDR1 SGHDT and CDR2 YYEEEE. The length of the CDR3 is 16 residues. Written as DNA, the CDR3 is TGTGCCAGCAGCTTGCTTCAAGGGGGATTCAGGGAGACCCAGTACTTC. It translates to CASSLLQGGFRETQYF.

This clone has a handful of counts. V gene TRBV5-4 combines with J gene TRBJ2-3, with no clear D. Deletions cut 4 bases from V and 5 bases from J, with 11 bases between. This CDR3 is built from 13 residues. Germline V gives CDR1 SGHNT, CDR2 YYREEE (reference sequence). CDR3: CASSGPDGDTQYF. CDR3 nucleotide sequence: TGTGCCAGCAGCGGCCCGGACGGAGATACGCAGTATTTT.

The J gene is TRBJ2-1, the V gene TRBV5-1; 7 nucleotides match TRBD1. Germline V gene sequence: CDR1 SGHRS, CDR2 YFSETQ. CDR3 size: 17 residues. V was pared by 1 base and J by 5 bases, with 12 bases of the junction left unmatched. CDR3 in amino acids: CASSLPRDSGRDNEQFF. CDR3 coding DNA: TGCGCCAGCAGCTTGCCTCGGGACAGCGGAAGGGACAATGAGCAGTTCTTC.

This rearrangement joins TRBV2 to TRBJ1-3, with 9 nucleotides matching TRBD1. The CDR3 is made up of 14 amino acids. V dropped 5 bases and J dropped 4; count of bases not matched to a gene: 3. The germline V gene has CDR1 SNHLY and CDR2 FYNNEI. CDR3 amino acids: CASSPTGGGNTIYF. CDR3 coding DNA: TGTGCCAGCAGTCCGACAGGGGGAGGAAACACCATATATTTT.

This chain uses TRBV4-2 with TRBJ2-1; no firm D call. This CDR3 contains 14 residues. V lost 0 bases and J lost 6, with 9 bases in between. Germline CDR1 LGHNA, CDR2 YNFKEQ. CDR3 sequence (DNA): TGTGCCAGCAGCCAAGATCGGGCAGTCAATGAGCAGTTCTTC. Translated, it gives CASSQDRAVNEQFF.

The genes are TRBV28 and TRBJ2-7; TRBD2 might be the D (5 bases). CDR1 is MDHEN, CDR2 SYDVKM, per germline. Trimming left V 3 bases short and J 6 bases short, with 6 bases between. The CDR3 is made up of 11 amino acids. CDR3 loop: CASSLRAEQYF. The CDR3 bases are TGTGCCAGCAGTTTGAGGGCCGAGCAGTACTTC. Full variable domain (outside the CDR3, taken from reference TRBV28 and TRBJ2-7): DVKVTQSSRYLVKRTGEKVFLECVQDMDHENMFWYRQDPGLGLRLIYFSYDVKMKEKGDIPEGYSVSREKKERFSLILESASTNQTSMYLCASSLRAEQYFGPGTRLTVT.

This clone was counted between two and nine times. This chain uses TRBV28 with TRBJ2-5, with D possibly being TRBD1 (5 bases). Germline CDR1 is MDHEN and CDR2 is SYDVKM. The CDR3 is 17 residues long. V lost 5 bases, J lost 5 bases, and 24 bases lay in between. CDR3 in amino acids: CASSPHLLQGFGETQYF. CDR3 DNA sequence: TGTGCCAGCAGTCCTCACTTACTTCAGGGTTTTGGGGAGACCCAGTACTTC. The whole variable domain, remainder taken from reference TRBV28 and TRBJ2-5, is DVKVTQSSRYLVKRTGEKVFLECVQDMDHENMFWYRQDPGLGLRLIYFSYDVKMKEKGDIPEGYSVSREKKERFSLILESASTNQTSMYLCASSPHLLQGFGETQYFGPGTRLLVL.

This chain connects TRBV7-2 to TRBJ2-3, with 10 bases lining up with TRBD2. V lost 5 bases to trimming and J lost 5 bases; unmatched junction nucleotides: 4. This CDR3 is 14 amino acids long. Germline CDR1 reads SGHTA; CDR2 reads FQGNSA. CDR3 DNA: TGTGCCAGCAGCCTAGTAGCGGGAGGAGATACGCAGTATTTT. Translated: CASSLVAGGDTQYF.

The sample holds a few counts of this clone. For the CDR3, the DNA is TGTGCCAGCAGGGGGCAAGGTACCGAGCAGTACTTC. As protein: CASRGQGTEQYF. V usage is TRBV2 and J usage is TRBJ2-7, with a possible D match to TRBD1 (5 bases). V lost 6 bases and J 6 bases, leaving 12 bases between the germline ends. The CDR3 length is 12 residues. Per the germline V gene, CDR1 is SNHLY and CDR2 is FYNNEI.

The table lists this clone with a few counts. This rearrangement joins TRBV4-2 to TRBJ2-4; no reliable D call. The germline V gene encodes CDR1 LGHNA and CDR2 YNFKEQ. Trimming removed 0 bases from V and 6 bases from J, with 6 bases in between. The CDR3 covers 13 residues. The CDR3 sequence is CASSQDERNIQYF. For the CDR3, the DNA is TGTGCCAGCAGCCAAGATGAGAGAAACATTCAGTACTTC.

This sequence joins TRBV27 and TRBJ2-1; TRBD2 aligns across 10 bases. Trimming at V came to 4 bases and at J to 7 bases, leaving 7 bases not matched to a gene. This CDR3 is 15 amino acids long. CDR1 and CDR2 from the germline V gene are MNHEY and SMNVEV (reference sequence). The CDR3, as DNA: TGTGCCAGCAGTTCCCCGGGACTAGCGAGTAATGAGCAGTTCTTC. Translating it yields CASSSPGLASNEQFF.

This clone was detected a few times. The V call is TRBV7-2, the J call TRBJ2-1, with D hard to call. Between the trimmed V and J ends, which lost 4 bases and 2 bases, there was a span of 12 bases. This CDR3 comprises 15 residues. The germline CDR1 and CDR2 sequences are SGHTA and FQGNSA. In DNA, the CDR3 is TGTGCCAGCAGCTCTCGAGGACCTACCTACAATGAGCAGTTCTTC. It is translated as CASSSRGPTYNEQFF.

The rearrangement links TRBV9 to TRBJ2-4; 7 nucleotides line up with TRBD2. Germline V gives CDR1 SGDLS, CDR2 YYNGEE. The CDR3 is 11 amino acids. The trim removed 0 bases at V and 15 bases at J, leaving 3 bases unmatched. The CDR3 DNA reads as TGTGCCAGCAGCGTAGTCGGGGAGGGGTACTTC. Translated: CASSVVGEGYF.

This clone turned up a few times. The chain couples TRBV5-1 to TRBJ2-2; 9 bases match TRBD2. CDR1 is SGHRS and CDR2 is YFSETQ in the germline V gene. This CDR3 has 16 residues. The J segment lost 0 bases and the V segment lost 4 bases, leaving 4 bases of the junction unmatched. The CDR3 spells CASSASSGTNTGELFF. CDR3 nucleotides: TGCGCCAGCAGCGCCTCTAGCGGGACGAACACCGGGGAGCTGTTTTTT.

This clone showed up just a few times. The J gene is TRBJ2-3, the V gene TRBV28, with D maybe TRBD2 (6 bases). Germline loops: CDR1 MDHEN, CDR2 SYDVKM. V gave up 5 bases and J gave up 1 base, with 13 bases separating them. The CDR3 has 15 residues. This chain's CDR3 is CASSPGGGGTDTQYF. The CDR3 nucleotides are TGTGCCAGCAGTCCTGGGGGAGGTGGCACAGATACGCAGTATTTT.

The chain employs TRBV27 and TRBJ2-6; either TRBD1 or TRBD2 may supply D (5 bases each). CDR1 and CDR2 (germline): MNHEY, SMNVEV (reference sequence). V was clipped by 5 bases and J by 1 base, with 9 bases between them. There are 15 residues in the CDR3. In nucleotides, the CDR3 is TGTGCCAGCAGTAAATGGGGGTCTGGGGCCAACGTCCTGACTTTC. This translates into CASSKWGSGANVLTF.

The chain uses TRBV29-1 and TRBJ2-7; 8 bases line up with TRBD2. After removal of 5 bases from V and 5 bases from J, the junction contained 14 bases not matched to a gene. CDR3 size: 15 residues. Per germline, CDR1 SQVTM and CDR2 ANQGSEA. The CDR3 DNA is TGCAGCGTTCCCAGGGGTAGCGGGACGACTCACGAGCAGTACTTC. This codes for CSVPRGSGTTHEQYF.

In its sample, this clone was seen a few times. V usage is TRBV5-1 and J usage is TRBJ2-4; TRBD2 aligns across 11 bases. V shed 4 bases, J shed 5 bases, and the junction held 2 bases outside the gene matches. The CDR3 sequence is 14 residues long. Germline V gives CDR1 SGHRS, CDR2 YFSETQ. The CDR3 nucleotides are TGCGCCAGCAGCCCGGGACTAGCGGAAAACATTCAGTACTTC. Translating gives CASSPGLAENIQYF.

The chain uses TRBV7-3 and TRBJ2-1; D perhaps matches TRBD1 (5 bases). V was shortened by 8 bases and J by 4 bases, with 12 bases between the two germline ends. CDR3 length equals 13 residues. CDR1 is SGHTA and CDR2 is FQGTGA in the germline V gene. This chain's CDR3 is CASRQGNYNEQFF. CDR3 nucleotides: TGTGCCAGCCGCCAGGGAAATTACAATGAGCAGTTCTTC. Using reference TRBV7-3 and TRBJ2-1 for the parts outside the CDR3, the full variable domain is GAGVSQTPSNKVTEKGKYVELRCDPISGHTALYWYRQSLGQGPEFLIYFQGTGAADDSGLPNDRFFAVRPEGSVSTLKIQRTERGDSAVYLCASRQGNYNEQFFGPGTRLTVL.

The chain is built from TRBV10-3 and TRBJ2-5, with 9 positions matching TRBD2. Trimming cost V 8 bases and J 4 bases; bases outside gene matches: 14. The CDR3 runs to 16 residues. Germline assignment: CDR1 ENHRY and CDR2 SYGVKD. Here the CDR3 DNA reads TGTGCCATCGGTCCCAAGGGGGGTAGCGGGAGAGAGACCCAGTACTTC. It yields the protein CAIGPKGGSGRETQYF.

The genes are TRBV30 and TRBJ1-5, with 7 bases that match TRBD1. This CDR3 region has 12 residues. V gave up 7 bases and J gave up 3 bases; unmatched junction bases: 3. Germline CDR1 reads GTSNPN; CDR2 reads SVGIG (reference sequence). CDR3 residues: CALGQFNQPQHF. The CDR3 DNA reads as TGTGCCTTGGGACAGTTCAATCAGCCCCAGCATTTT.

This clone was seen a few times. V and J are TRBV5-4 and TRBJ1-1; tentative D call: TRBD1 (6 bases). Germline V gives CDR1 SGHNT, CDR2 YYREEE (reference sequence). The CDR3 has 12 amino acids. V lost 2 bases and J lost 14, with 16 bases in between. CDR3 amino acids: CASSFDRRRVFF. CDR3 DNA: TGTGCCAGCAGCTTTGACAGGCGCCGGGTCTTCTTT.